This T cell receptor beta chain was profiled in a study of cytomegalovirus exposure and HLA in healthy donors. Findings of the study overall: With high specificity and sensitivity, the classifier reportedly diagnosed cytomegalovirus status.

This CDR3 is built from 15 residues. From germline, CDR1 is MDHEN and CDR2 SYDVKM. 60 Vbeta and 13 Jbeta primers were used in PCR. TCRdb keeps only in-frame clones here, not all; method: immunoSEQ multiplex PCR. The sample consists of about 150,000 clones, 75% to 85% of them appearing once. Healthy bone marrow donors made up the cohort. This clone was observed once. Its antigen is not known. One end of the junction is discordant with germline, which a read error may explain. Sequencing input: PBMCs. The receptor's source is a man aged 50-59 years in good health and CMV-seropositive. The chain combines TRBV28 with TRBJ2-7; 8 bases are a match to TRBD2. As DNA, the CDR3 is TGTGCCGGCAGCCGCTTCGGGGGGGGAGACTACGAGCAGTACTTC. It yields the protein CAGSRFGGGDYEQYF.